This entry concerns a single T cell receptor beta chain. Its target is not known. The sample comes from a study of early stage breast cancer tumors. The overall study: Of around 15 invasive breast tumors, about 12 were hormone receptor-positive, HER2-negative. Samples were sequenced at approximately 9.5-fold average coverage.

Each sample had two DNA replicates, about 0.5 ug blood or roughly 1.4 ug tissue. Data came from immunoSEQ multiplex PCR; TCRdb stores just in-frame clones and leaves some out. The sample holds about 69,000 clones, 65% to 85% seen once. The length of the CDR3 is 12 residues. General study findings and limits: Commonly generated sequences made up most enriched TCRB sequences shared between patients.

The sequenced sample was blood. V and J are TRBV21-1 and TRBJ2-2; TRBD2, the D gene given by the table, was not confirmed from the DNA. TRBV21-1 is described as a pseudogene. This receptor was identified in a person aged 40 to 49 with breast cancer. The CDR3 DNA reads as TGTGCCAGTTACGGGAACACCGGGGAGCTGTTTTTT. Amino acids: CASYGNTGELFF.